This TCR beta chain was obtained from a study of blood T cell repertoires in COVID-19. Study-level background: Acute-phase and convalescent COVID-19 samples originated in the United States, Italy and Spain. Sample material is recorded as cDNA or gDNA derived from T cells, B-cell-depleted T cells, or PBMCs.

Germline loops: CDR1 MNHEY, CDR2 SVGAGI. The CDR3 has 14 residues. The germline V and J ends were trimmed by 6 bases and 7 bases, with 15 bases remaining between them. The authors' processing: It was from reference gene primer amplification that nucleated cell counts were estimated. Measured with immunoSEQ multiplex PCR; TCRdb has only the in-frame clones, and not every one. D and trimming come from the DNA, and the V and J calls and clone size come from that table. This repertoire shows 75,000 to 90,000 clones, roughly 80% found once; its top ten account for 18%. This chain connects TRBV6-5 to TRBJ1-4, with D tentatively TRBD1 (6 bases). Sequencing was performed on peripheral blood. The receptor was isolated from a man older than 75 with active or convalescent COVID-19. CDR3 in amino acids: CASSDLRDTEKLFF. As DNA, the CDR3 is TGTGCCAGCAGCGACCTCCGGGACACTGAAAAACTGTTTTTT.